These T cell receptor beta chains were read from a single sample in a study of identical twins. MiXCR was run by TCRdb on the 5' RACE reads, yielding one entry per CDR3 protein. The profile shows approximately 690,000 distinct CDR3 sequences, 5.5% to 6.5% of them singletons. The specimen sequenced was naive T cells sorted from blood. The receptors were sampled from a young man in good health. CDR3s include the opening cysteine and the closing phenylalanine or tryptophan.

V gene	CDR3 protein
TRBV19	CASLGRLSDTQYF
TRBV7-9	CASSFAGVDEQFF
TRBV13	CASSGLAPGELFF
TRBV7-9	CASSSSGAGETQYF
TRBV12-3/TRBV12-4	CASSPLRPMDTEAFF
TRBV19	CASSIDLEGEQFF
TRBV5-1	CASRKTVGRGRWETQYF
TRBV7-8	CASSSNLGTGIPDTQYF
TRBV11-2	CASSLRGAGKDEKLFF
TRBV11-2	CASSLGEGINEQFF